This passage covers 6 T cell receptor beta chains from one sample sequenced in a study of cytomegalovirus exposure and HLA in healthy donors. Primers for the PCR totalled 60 Vbeta and 13 Jbeta. TCRdb's copy holds only in-frame clones and misses some; the assay was immunoSEQ multiplex PCR. The sample holds roughly 71,000 clones, roughly 80% seen once. The sample taken for sequencing was PBMCs. The source of these receptors is a girl under 18 in good health and CMV-seropositive.

This chain joins TRBV6-1 and TRBJ2-7; a possible D gene is TRBD2 (6 bases). Germline V gene sequence: CDR1 MNHNS, CDR2 SASEGT. V was shortened by 6 bases and J by 4 bases, with 10 bases between the two germline ends. CDR3 length: 12 residues. DNA for the CDR3: TGTGCCAGCAGCGGGAGTCCTTACGAGCAGTACTTC. Encoded protein: CASSGSPYEQYF.

The chain is built from TRBV30 and TRBJ1-4; unclear D gene. Per germline, CDR1 GTSNPN and CDR2 SVGIG (reference sequence). Trimming stripped 1 base from V and 7 bases from J, with 13 bases between. The CDR3 extends over 14 amino acids. This CDR3 reads CAWSGRVVFEKLFF. For the CDR3, the DNA is TGTGCCTGGAGTGGGAGGGTGGTTTTTGAAAAACTGTTTTTT.

The CDR3 DNA is TGTGCCTGGAATTTGGGGGGGGGTTCACCCCTCCACTTT. It yields the protein CAWNLGGGSPLHF. The genes are TRBV30 and TRBJ1-6; TRBD1 is a possible D gene (5 bases). The CDR3 contains 13 residues. Germline V CDR1 and CDR2: GTSNPN, SVGIG (reference sequence). V lost 4 bases, J lost 9 bases, and 13 bases lay in between.

The chain joins TRBV7-6 to TRBJ2-7; 8 positions agree with TRBD2. Trimming took 0 bases from V and 5 from J; bases not matched to a gene: 9. The CDR3 has 16 residues. Germline values: CDR1 SGHVS, CDR2 FNYEAQ. In DNA form, the CDR3 reads TGTGCCAGCAGCTTAGCGCATGGCGGGGGGTTCAACGAGCAGTACTTC. This codes for CASSLAHGGGFNEQYF. Variable domain in full (rest from reference TRBV7-6 and TRBJ2-7): GAGVSQSPRYKVTKRGQDVALRCDPISGHVSLYWYRQALGQGPEFLTYFNYEAQQDKSGLPNDRFSAERPEGSISTLTIQRTEQRDSAMYRCASSLAHGGGFNEQYFGPGTRLTVT.

The chain recombines TRBV5-4 with TRBJ2-3; 15 bases map to TRBD2. The V gene's germline CDR1 is SGHNT and CDR2 YYREEE (reference sequence). The CDR3 consists of 16 residues. V gave up 1 base and J gave up 6 bases; unmatched junction bases: 3. CDR3 sequence reads: CASSLPGTSGRDTQYF. The CDR3 bases are TGTGCCAGCAGCTTGCCGGGGACTAGCGGGAGGGATACGCAGTATTTT. The full variable domain, its missing parts supplied by reference TRBV5-4 and TRBJ2-3, is ETGVTQSPTHLIKTRGQQVTLRCSSQSGHNTVSWYQQALGQGPQFIFQYYREEENGRGNFPPRFSGLQFPNYSSELNVNALELDDSALYLCASSLPGTSGRDTQYFGPGTRLTVL.

The CDR3 DNA follows: TGCAGCGTTGAGGTGGGGGCAGCTATTCAGTACTTC. Encoded protein: CSVEVGAAIQYF. The J gene is TRBJ2-4, the V gene TRBV29-1, with D possibly being TRBD1 (6 bases). V lost 3 bases and J 10 bases, leaving 13 bases between the germline ends. The CDR3 has 12 amino acids. CDR1 is SQVTM and CDR2 is ANQGSEA in the germline V gene.